Below, 13 T cell receptor beta chains from the same sample are listed, as sequenced in a study of blood T cells in healthy people across ages. Alongside a J-beta primer mix, a sample-barcoded 5' primer served in a second PCR lasting roughly 7 to 11 cycles. TCRdb re-analysed the 5' RACE reads in MiXCR, keeping a single row per CDR3 protein. The sample holds 1.5 million to 2 million distinct CDR3 sequences; around half are singletons and the top ten take 2.1%. Sequencing used blood. Every receptor here comes from a woman aged 40 to 49 in good health.

V gene TRBV20-1 combines with J gene TRBJ1-5; the D gene is possibly TRBD1 (5 bases). V lost 6 bases and J 0 bases, leaving 15 bases between the germline ends. The CDR3 has 15 amino acids. The germline gives CDR1 DFQATT, CDR2 SNEGSKA (reference sequence). CDR3 amino acids: CSARRTGDSNQPQHF. DNA of the CDR3: TGCAGTGCCAGGAGGACGGGGGATAGCAATCAGCCCCAGCATTTT.

Comment on this clonotype: One end of the junction is discordant with germline, which a read error may explain. V usage is TRBV6-2 or TRBV6-3 and J usage is TRBJ1-5, with D possibly matching TRBD1 (5 bases). Germline V gene data show CDR1 as MNHEY and CDR2 as SVGEGT. CDR3 length equals 14 residues. The chain's CDR3 is CASSSGADNQLQHF. DNA of the CDR3: TGTGCCAGCAGTTCCGGGGCGGACAATCAGCTCCAGCATTTT.

The genes are TRBV5-5 and TRBJ2-5; 7 positions agree with TRBD1. The CDR3 length is 16 residues. The V segment lost 2 bases and the J segment 3 bases; nucleotides outside the gene matches: 10. Per the germline V gene, CDR1 is SGHKS and CDR2 is YYEKEE (reference sequence). Here the CDR3 DNA reads TGTGCCAGCAGCTTATTGACAGGGAAGGTGGAAGAGACCCAGTACTTC. Protein product: CASSLLTGKVEETQYF.

V and J are TRBV29-1 and TRBJ1-5, with 7 nucleotides matching TRBD1. The CDR3 has 16 residues. Germline V gene data show CDR1 as SQVTM and CDR2 as ANQGSEA. The V gene end was trimmed by 3 bases and the J gene end by 1 base; junction bases not matched to a gene: 9. In nucleotides, the CDR3 is TGCAGCGTTGATCATAGGAGACAGGGCAGCAATCAGCCCCAGCATTTT. It encodes CSVDHRRQGSNQPQHF.

In this sample, this clonotype turned up a few times. V and J are TRBV4-2 and TRBJ2-6, with D unclear. CDR1 and CDR2 from the germline V gene are LGHNA and YNFKEQ. V gave up 5 bases and J gave up 2 bases, with 7 bases separating them. This CDR3 is 14 amino acids long. The CDR3: CASSAITGANVLTF. The CDR3 DNA is TGTGCCAGCAGCGCAATAACTGGGGCCAACGTCCTGACTTTC.

This clonotype has more than one count but fewer than ten. The chain combines TRBV27 with TRBJ1-2; D is perhaps TRBD1 (5 bases). V lost 3 bases and J 6 bases, leaving 11 bases between the germline ends. Per germline, CDR1 MNHEY and CDR2 SMNVEV (reference sequence). The CDR3 is made up of 13 amino acids. In DNA, the CDR3 is TGTGCCAGCAGTTTCGGGCAGGGAGATGGCTACACCTTC. Encoded protein: CASSFGQGDGYTF.

Notes on this clonotype: The junction differs from germline at one of its ends, possibly a read error. The rearrangement uses TRBV6-6 and TRBJ2-5; 7 bases are shared with TRBD1. The end of the DNA aligns better with TRBJ2-7, so the J call may be wrong. This CDR3 has 14 residues. Germline-derived CDR1 and CDR2 are MNHNY and SVGAGI (reference sequence). CDR3 sequence: CDSSLPGQPHEQYF. The CDR3 nucleotides are TGTGACAGCAGTCTTCCGGGACAGCCGCACGAGCAGTACTTC.

The V and J genes are TRBV20-1 and TRBJ1-2; 7 nucleotides line up with TRBD1. The CDR3 loop spans 13 amino acids. Germline-derived CDR1 and CDR2 are DFQATT and SNEGSKA (reference sequence). V lost 5 bases, J lost 7 bases, and 10 bases stayed unmatched. DNA for the CDR3: TGCAGTGCTCAAGGGGGCCCATCGGGTGGCTACACCTTC. It encodes CSAQGGPSGGYTF.

This rearrangement joins TRBV7-8 to TRBJ2-7; D unclear. CDR1 is SGHVS, CDR2 FQNEAQ, per germline. The CDR3 length is 14 residues. Trimming shortened V by 0 bases and J by 4 bases, and 10 bases separated the two germline ends. The CDR3 coding sequence is TGTGCCAGCAGCTTAGCGAGGCTAGAGTACGAGCAGTACTTC. It translates to CASSLARLEYEQYF.

Points on this clonotype: One end of the junction is discordant with germline, which a read error may explain. The chain links TRBV29-1 to TRBJ1-2, with 11 positions matching TRBD1. Germline CDR1 reads SQVTM; CDR2 reads ANQGSEA. The CDR3 loop spans 16 amino acids. The CDR3 bases are TGCAGCGCTGAAGGACAGGGGGCGGAAGGTATTCGCGGCTACACCTTC. It yields the protein CSAEGQGAEGIRGYTF.

The chain couples TRBV7-2 to TRBJ2-5; D is unclear. The CDR3 length is 14 residues. V lost 4 bases to trimming and J lost 2 bases, with 11 bases between them. The V gene's germline CDR1 is SGHTA and CDR2 FQGNSA. This CDR3 reads CASSSIGLQETQYF. CDR3 DNA sequence: TGTGCCAGCAGCTCCATTGGGCTACAAGAGACCCAGTACTTC.

The chain employs TRBV25-1 and TRBJ2-3; D perhaps matches TRBD1 (5 bases). This CDR3 region has 15 residues. The V and J ends lost 8 bases and 0 bases respectively, with 15 bases between them. Looked up from germline, CDR1 is MGHDK and CDR2 is SYGVNS. This CDR3 reads CASGLTVSSTDTQYF. CDR3 sequence (DNA): TGTGCCAGCGGGTTGACAGTCTCTAGCACAGATACGCAGTATTTT. Complete variable domain (other parts from reference TRBV25-1 and TRBJ2-3): EADIYQTPRYLVIGTGKKITLECSQTMGHDKMYWYQQDPGMELHLIHYSYGVNSTEKGDLSSESTVSRIRTEHFPLTLESARPSHTSQYLCASGLTVSSTDTQYFGPGTRLTVL.

CDR3 sequence (DNA): TGTGCCAGCTTGGGGACAGGAGAGACCCAGTACTTC. It codes for CASLGTGETQYF. The chain employs TRBV2 and TRBJ2-5; 8 bases agree with TRBD1. The CDR3 runs 12 residues. From germline, CDR1 is SNHLY and CDR2 FYNNEI. The J segment lost 4 bases and the V segment lost 8 bases, leaving 3 bases of the junction unmatched.